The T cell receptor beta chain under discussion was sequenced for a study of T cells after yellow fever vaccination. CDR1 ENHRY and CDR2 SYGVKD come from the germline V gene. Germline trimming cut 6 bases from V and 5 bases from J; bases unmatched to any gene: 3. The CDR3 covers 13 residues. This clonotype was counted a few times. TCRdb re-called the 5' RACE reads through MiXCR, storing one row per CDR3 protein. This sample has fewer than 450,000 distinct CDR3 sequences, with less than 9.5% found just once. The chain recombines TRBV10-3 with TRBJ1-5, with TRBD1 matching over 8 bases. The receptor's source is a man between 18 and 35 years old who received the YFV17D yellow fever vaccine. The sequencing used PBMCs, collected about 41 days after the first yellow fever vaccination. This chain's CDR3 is CAIRTGADQPQHF. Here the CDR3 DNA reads TGTGCCATCAGGACAGGGGCCGATCAGCCCCAGCATTTT.